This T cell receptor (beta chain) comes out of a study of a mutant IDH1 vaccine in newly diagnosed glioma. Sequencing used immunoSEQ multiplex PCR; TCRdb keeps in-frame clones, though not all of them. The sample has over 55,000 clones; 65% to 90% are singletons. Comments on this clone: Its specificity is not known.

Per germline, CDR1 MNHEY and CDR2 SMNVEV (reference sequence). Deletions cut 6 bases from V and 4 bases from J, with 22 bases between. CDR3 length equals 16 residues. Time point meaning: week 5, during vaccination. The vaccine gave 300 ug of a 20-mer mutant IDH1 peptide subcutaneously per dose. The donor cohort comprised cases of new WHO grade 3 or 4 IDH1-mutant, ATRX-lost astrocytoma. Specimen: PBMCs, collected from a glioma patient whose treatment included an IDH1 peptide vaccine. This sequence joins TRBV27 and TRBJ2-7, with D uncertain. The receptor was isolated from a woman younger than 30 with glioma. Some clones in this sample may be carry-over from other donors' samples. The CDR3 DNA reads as TGTGCCAGCAGCCAATTAATCGGTCGATTAGATTACGAGCAGTACTTC. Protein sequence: CASSQLIGRLDYEQYF.